Below are 4 T cell receptor beta chains sequenced from a single sample in a study of T cell responses to AZD1222 COVID-19 vaccine. Assay: immunoSEQ multiplex PCR; the TCRdb copy retains only in-frame clones and omits some. In the table there are over 130,000 clones, more than 90% of which are singletons. Sequenced material: peripheral blood, taken on day 0 of AZD1222 vaccination. The receptors stem from an adult in good health.

This chain links TRBV10-1 with TRBJ2-1; 8 bases line up with TRBD1. Germline loops: CDR1 WNHNN, CDR2 SYGVQD (reference sequence). The CDR3 consists of 15 residues. V was pared by 2 bases and J by 5 bases, with 5 bases of the junction left unmatched. CDR3: CASSEPGTGHNEQFF. The CDR3 DNA sequence: TGCGCCAGCAGTGAGCCCGGGACAGGACACAATGAGCAGTTCTTC.

V and J are TRBV4-1 and TRBJ2-7; either TRBD1 or TRBD2 may supply D (5 bases each). Trimming pared 3 bases from V and 6 bases from J, leaving 18 bases between. CDR1 is MGHRA and CDR2 is YSYEKL in the germline V gene. The CDR3 totals 15 residues. CDR3 bases: TGCGCCAGCAGCCAGAGGTCGGGGACGGCGAGCGAGCAGTACTTC. This encodes CASSQRSGTASEQYF.

This rearrangement joins TRBV9 to TRBJ2-1; 8 nucleotides line up with TRBD2. Germline-derived CDR1 and CDR2 are SGDLS and YYNGEE. This CDR3 is 15 amino acids long. Trimming took 4 bases from V and 1 from J; bases not matched to a gene: 4. In DNA, the CDR3 is TGTGCCAGCAGCTTTAGCGGGAATTCCTACAATGAGCAGTTCTTC. The encoded protein is CASSFSGNSYNEQFF. Together with reference TRBV9 and TRBJ2-1, the CDR3 gives the full variable domain: DSGVTQTPKHLITATGQRVTLRCSPRSGDLSVYWYQQSLDQGLQFLIQYYNGEERAKGNILERFSAQQFPDLHSELNLSSLELGDSALYFCASSFSGNSYNEQFFGPGTRLTVL.

This chain joins TRBV18 and TRBJ1-1; tentative D call: TRBD1 (6 bases). Per germline, CDR1 KGHSH and CDR2 LQKENI. V dropped 3 bases and J dropped 5 bases, with 16 bases sitting between them. CDR3 length: 15 amino acids. The CDR3 here is CASSPPQGRATEAFF. The CDR3 region has the DNA TGTGCCAGCTCACCCCCCCAGGGGAGGGCAACTGAAGCTTTCTTT. The full variable domain, rest sourced from reference TRBV18 and TRBJ1-1, is NAGVMQNPRHLVRRRGQEARLRCSPMKGHSHVYWYRQLPEEGLKFMVYLQKENIIDESGMPKERFSAEFPKEGPSILRIQQVVRGDSAAYFCASSPPQGRATEAFFGQGTRLTVV.